Shown below are 27 T cell receptor beta chains from a single sample sequenced in a study of OX40 agonist ivuxolimab in advanced cancers. The receptor library was made with the immunoSEQ multiplex PCR assay. TCRdb limited this immuneACCESS table to in-frame rearrangements with V and J called. A share of clones is missing; checked studies link under half to unresolved V genes, and the rest is unexplained. Recorded for this sample are 80,000 or so clones; 85% to 90% of them occurred a single time. Of the sample, approximately 2.3% is held by the ten largest clones. The sample here was CD4+ or CD8+ T cells sorted from blood, taken in a trial of the OX40 agonist ivuxolimab. These receptors were collected from an adult with an advanced solid tumor such as melanoma, head and neck, liver or kidney cancer.

The chain employs TRBV30 and TRBJ2-7; a weak D match, TRBD2 (5 bases). Germline CDR1 GTSNPN, CDR2 SVGIG (reference sequence). The CDR3 is 11 amino acids. The CDR3 coding sequence is TGTGCGGGGAGAAAAGGGTACGAGCAGTACTTC. Its translation: CAGRKGYEQYF.

The rearrangement uses TRBV6-1 and TRBJ2-5, with TRBD1 as a possible D gene (6 bases). The CDR3 runs 13 residues. Trimming cost V 4 bases and J 4 bases, with 10 bases left between them. Germline-derived CDR1 and CDR2 are MNHNS and SASEGT. CDR3 loop: CASSGGTLETQYF. The CDR3 DNA reads as TGTGCCAGCAGTGGGGGGACATTAGAGACCCAGTACTTC.

This chain joins TRBV7-2 and TRBJ1-5, with 8 bases fitting TRBD1. The CDR3 loop spans 15 amino acids. The J segment lost 4 bases and the V segment lost 3 bases, leaving 5 bases of the junction unmatched. Germline CDR1 and CDR2: SGHTA and FQGNSA. CDR3 sequence (DNA): TGTGCCAGCAGCTTTGGCCAGGGGGCGAATCAGCCCCAGCATTTT. Its translation: CASSFGQGANQPQHF.

The chain is built from TRBV29-1 and TRBJ2-7; D could derive from TRBD1 or TRBD2 (5 bases each). The germline gives CDR1 SQVTM, CDR2 ANQGSEA. CDR3 length: 12 amino acids. V was pared by 8 bases and J by 2 bases, with 13 bases between. CDR3 in amino acids: CSIRDVTYEQYF. CDR3 DNA sequence: TGCAGCATCCGGGACGTGACCTACGAGCAGTACTTC.

The chain couples TRBV19 to TRBJ1-5; D uncertain. The V end was cut by 2 bases, the J end by 1 base, with 12 bases between. CDR1 LNHDA and CDR2 SQIVND come from the germline V gene (reference sequence). This CDR3 contains 16 residues. The CDR3 loop reads CASSIPGPISNQPQHF. The CDR3 DNA reads as TGTGCCAGTAGTATACCAGGCCCTATCAGCAATCAGCCCCAGCATTTT.

The chain combines TRBV2 with TRBJ2-1; D is uncertain. Per the germline V gene, CDR1 is SNHLY and CDR2 is FYNNEI. With 6 bases removed from V and 10 bases from J, the gap between germline ends came to 19 bases. CDR3 size: 14 residues. CDR3 nucleotide sequence: TGTGCCAGCAGCAACCTGAATGGAGCATACGAGCAGTTCTTC. Translation gives CASSNLNGAYEQFF.

The chain recombines TRBV2 with TRBJ2-3; the D is unclear. The CDR3 length is 15 residues. Trimming cost V 1 base and J 1 base, with 9 bases left between them. Per germline, CDR1 SNHLY and CDR2 FYNNEI. Here the CDR3 reads CASSEVSSRTDTQYF. CDR3 DNA sequence: TGTGCCAGCAGTGAAGTCTCTTCTCGCACAGATACGCAGTATTTT.

The CDR3 DNA reads as TGTGCCAGCAGCTTGTCGGCAGGGATCAACTATGGCTACACCTTC. Translating gives CASSLSAGINYGYTF. The rearrangement uses TRBV5-8 and TRBJ1-2, with a possible D match to TRBD1 (5 bases). CDR3 length: 15 residues. The V end was cut by 1 base, the J end by 2 bases, with 12 bases between. Germline lookup yields CDR1 SGHTS and CDR2 YDEGEE.

This clone was seen a handful of times. This chain links TRBV7-9 with TRBJ1-2; D unclear. Germline V CDR1 and CDR2: SEHNR, FQNEAQ (reference sequence). The CDR3 spans 13 residues. Trimming stripped 5 bases from V and 6 bases from J, with 13 bases between. Written as DNA, the CDR3 is TGTGCCAGCAGCATAAGGCCAGTGGATGGCTACACCTTC. It is translated as CASSIRPVDGYTF.

The CDR3 loop is CASSRETDFYGYTF. CDR3 bases: TGCGCCAGCAGCCGAGAGACAGACTTCTATGGCTACACCTTC. This chain uses TRBV4-1 with TRBJ1-2, with D tentatively TRBD1 (5 bases). Trimming pared 4 bases from V and 4 bases from J, leaving 13 bases between. The germline V gene encodes CDR1 MGHRA and CDR2 YSYEKL. The CDR3 is made up of 14 amino acids.

This sequence joins TRBV13 and TRBJ1-4, with D hard to call. CDR1 is PRHDT and CDR2 is FYEKMQ in the germline V gene (reference sequence). V was pared by 5 bases and J by 4 bases, with 14 bases between. This CDR3 spans 15 amino acids. CDR3 loop: CASSPARGSNEKLFF. The CDR3 DNA is TGTGCCAGCAGCCCCGCCCGAGGGAGTAATGAAAAACTGTTTTTT.

This chain joins TRBV5-1 and TRBJ1-2; no clear D gene. CDR3 length: 14 residues. Per germline, CDR1 SGHRS and CDR2 YFSETQ. With 0 bases removed from V and 4 bases from J, the gap between germline ends came to 10 bases. CDR3 protein: CASSLDERAYGYTF. The CDR3 DNA is TGCGCCAGCAGCTTGGACGAGAGGGCCTATGGCTACACCTTC.

This chain connects TRBV5-8 to TRBJ2-5, with D possibly being TRBD1 (6 bases). V lost 0 bases to trimming and J lost 4 bases, with 10 bases between them. The CDR3 has 14 amino acids. Germline V CDR1 and CDR2: SGHTS, YDEGEE. CDR3 region: CASSLAGVRETQYF. CDR3 DNA: TGTGCCAGCAGCTTGGCAGGGGTAAGAGAGACCCAGTACTTC.

This chain connects TRBV14 to TRBJ2-5; D is possibly TRBD1 (6 bases). Trimming shortened V by 1 base and J by 5 bases, and 11 bases separated the two germline ends. Germline V gene data show CDR1 as SGHDN and CDR2 as FVKESK. The CDR3 is 14 residues long. DNA for the CDR3: TGTGCCAGCAGCCAAGTCGACAGGTGGGAGACCCAGTACTTC. Translated, it gives CASSQVDRWETQYF.

V is TRBV2 and J is TRBJ1-3; the D gene is possibly TRBD1 (5 bases). CDR3 size: 16 residues. Per the germline V gene, CDR1 is SNHLY and CDR2 is FYNNEI. V lost 10 bases and J 4 bases, leaving 23 bases between the germline ends. Written as DNA, the CDR3 is TGTGCCACCCTTCCCTCGCGGCAGCGGGGCGGAAACACCATATATTTT. It translates to CATLPSRQRGGNTIYF.

DNA for the CDR3: TGTGCCAGCAGTGAATCCCCATACGAGCAGTACTTC. Its translation: CASSESPYEQYF. V and J are TRBV2 and TRBJ2-7; D uncertain. Germline V gene lookup returns CDR1 SNHLY and CDR2 FYNNEI. The CDR3 runs to 12 residues. V was clipped by 2 bases and J by 4 bases, with 6 bases between them. Full variable domain (remainder filled in from reference TRBV2 and TRBJ2-7): EPEVTQTPSHQVTQMGQEVILRCVPISNHLYFYWYRQILGQKVEFLVSFYNNEISEKSEIFDDQFSVERPDGSNFTLKIRSTKLEDSAMYFCASSESPYEQYFGPGTRLTVT.

The rearrangement links TRBV6-1 to TRBJ1-2, with D possibly matching TRBD1 (6 bases). Per germline, CDR1 MNHNS and CDR2 SASEGT. Trimming stripped 5 bases from V and 8 bases from J, with 9 bases between. This CDR3 spans 11 amino acids. CDR3 coding DNA: TGTGCCAGCAGTCGGGGGCAAGGCTACACCTTC. Translated: CASSRGQGYTF.

The chain employs TRBV6-1 and TRBJ2-3; 8 bases are a match to TRBD1. Germline V gene lookup returns CDR1 MNHNS and CDR2 SASEGT. The ends lost 8 bases at V and 1 base at J; junction bases unmatched: 2. The CDR3 spans 13 residues. The DNA for the CDR3 is TGTGCCAGCCTGACAGGGGGCACAGATACGCAGTATTTT. Encoded protein: CASLTGGTDTQYF.

DNA for the CDR3: TGTGCCAGTAGTATCGCAGGGGGGGATTCACCCCTCCACTTT. Protein product: CASSIAGGDSPLHF. The gene calls are TRBV19 and TRBJ1-6, with 7 nucleotides matching TRBD1. In germline, CDR1 is LNHDA, CDR2 SQIVND (reference sequence). This CDR3 has 14 amino acids. With V trimmed by 3 bases and J by 8 bases, 4 bases remained unmatched.

V usage is TRBV7-2 and J usage is TRBJ1-2, with TRBD1 identical over 11 bases. Losses at the gene ends were 5 bases for V and 7 bases for J; bases not matched to a gene: 12. Germline V gene sequence: CDR1 SGHTA, CDR2 FQGNSA. The CDR3 is made up of 16 amino acids. In nucleotides, the CDR3 is TGTGCCAGCAGCCCAGGACAGGGGGCTTATGTTGGTGGCTACACCTTC. The encoded protein is CASSPGQGAYVGGYTF.

This sequence joins TRBV2 and TRBJ1-1; unclear D gene. Germline CDR1 reads SNHLY; CDR2 reads FYNNEI. V was cut by 7 bases and J by 5 bases, with 23 bases left in between. The CDR3 has 16 amino acids. The CDR3 here is CASIKFPGQAITEAFF. CDR3 nucleotide sequence: TGTGCCAGCATTAAGTTCCCGGGCCAAGCTATAACTGAAGCTTTCTTT.

The chain couples TRBV5-1 to TRBJ2-5; 7 bases match TRBD1. With 4 bases clipped from V and 4 bases from J, the junction kept 19 bases outside the gene matches. Per the germline V gene, CDR1 is SGHRS and CDR2 is YFSETQ. The CDR3 is made up of 18 amino acids. The CDR3 loop reads CASSILTLQKQGRETQYF. The CDR3 DNA follows: TGCGCCAGCAGCATCTTAACCTTACAAAAACAGGGGCGAGAGACCCAGTACTTC.

The chain joins TRBV9 to TRBJ1-2; D gene ambiguous. Germline values: CDR1 SGDLS, CDR2 YYNGEE. Trimming stripped 2 bases from V and 0 bases from J, with 8 bases between. The CDR3 runs 14 residues. DNA of the CDR3: TGTGCCAGCAGCGTTGGAGATTCTAACTATGGCTACACCTTC. It yields the protein CASSVGDSNYGYTF.

V and J are TRBV4-1 and TRBJ1-5; D call uncertain. The V gene's germline CDR1 is MGHRA and CDR2 YSYEKL. Trimming left V 4 bases short and J 2 bases short, with 9 bases between. The CDR3 has 14 amino acids. This CDR3 reads CASSPGQGNQPQHF. The CDR3 nucleotides are TGCGCCAGCAGCCCCGGGCAGGGCAATCAGCCCCAGCATTTT.

The CDR3 DNA sequence: TGTGCCAGCAGCGCGAAGGACAGGGGGCTGGTAGTTCACTATGGCTACACCTTC. Residues: CASSAKDRGLVVHYGYTF. The chain joins TRBV7-2 to TRBJ1-2; TRBD1 agrees at 11 bases. Looked up from germline, CDR1 is SGHTA and CDR2 is FQGNSA. The CDR3 is 18 residues long. J was trimmed by 3 bases and V by 5 bases; bases with no gene match: 14.

The CDR3 reads CAISENRGYTDTQYF. As DNA, the CDR3 is TGTGCCATCAGTGAGAACAGGGGGTACACAGATACGCAGTATTTT. This chain joins TRBV10-3 and TRBJ2-3; 8 bases fit TRBD1. CDR3 length: 15 amino acids. Germline V gives CDR1 ENHRY, CDR2 SYGVKD. V trimming: 2 bases; J trimming: 2 bases; junction bases outside the gene matches: 3.

The J gene is TRBJ1-2, the V gene TRBV6-5; no reliable D call. Trimming stripped 5 bases from V and 4 bases from J, with 8 bases between. The CDR3 is made up of 12 amino acids. Germline V lookup: CDR1 MNHEY, CDR2 SVGAGI. The CDR3 nucleotides read TGTGCCAGCAGTCACCCTCTCTATGGCTACACCTTC. Its protein product is CASSHPLYGYTF.